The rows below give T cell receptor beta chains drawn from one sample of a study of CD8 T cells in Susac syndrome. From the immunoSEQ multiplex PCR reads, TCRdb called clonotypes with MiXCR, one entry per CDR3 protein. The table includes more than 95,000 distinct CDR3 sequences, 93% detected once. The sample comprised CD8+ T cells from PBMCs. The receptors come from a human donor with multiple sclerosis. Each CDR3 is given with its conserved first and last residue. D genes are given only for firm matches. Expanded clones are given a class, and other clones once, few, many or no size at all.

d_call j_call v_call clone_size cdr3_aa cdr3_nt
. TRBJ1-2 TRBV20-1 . CSASHLIIDYGYTF TGCAGTGCTAGTCACTTGATTATCGACTATGGCTACACCTTC
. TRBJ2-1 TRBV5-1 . CASSGRLNEQFF TGCGCCAGCAGTGGGCGGCTCAATGAGCAGTTCTTC
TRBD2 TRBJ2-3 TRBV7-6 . CASSLVTRGGGTDTQYF TGTGCCAGCAGCTTAGTAACGCGGGGGGGCGGTACAGATACGCAGTATTTT
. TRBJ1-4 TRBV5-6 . CASSLNIGKLFF TGTGCCAGCAGCTTAAATATTGGAAAACTGTTTTTT
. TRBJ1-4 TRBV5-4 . CASSFPGGNEKLFF TGTGCCAGCAGCTTCCCCGGGGGTAATGAAAAACTGTTTTTT
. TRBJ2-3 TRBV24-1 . CATSDFFPGDTQYF TGTGCCACCAGTGATTTCTTTCCAGGAGATACGCAGTATTTT
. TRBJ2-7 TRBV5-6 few CASSTTGHSYEQYF TGTGCCAGCAGCACCACGGGGCACTCCTACGAGCAGTACTTC
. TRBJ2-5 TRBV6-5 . CASSYPWETQYF TGTGCCAGCAGTTACCCGTGGGAGACCCAGTACTTC
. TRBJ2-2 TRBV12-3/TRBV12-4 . CASSFVLGGELFF TGTGCCAGCAGTTTTGTCCTAGGCGGGGAGCTGTTTTTT
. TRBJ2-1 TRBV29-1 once CSVEVRGNEQFF TGCAGCGTTGAGGTCAGGGGAAATGAGCAGTTCTTC
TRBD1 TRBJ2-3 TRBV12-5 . CASGLGGRTDTQYF TGTGCTAGTGGTTTAGGGGGCCGCACAGATACGCAGTATTTT
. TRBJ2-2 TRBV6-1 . CASSGSFTGELFF TGTGCCAGCAGCGGCAGCTTCACCGGGGAGCTGTTTTTT
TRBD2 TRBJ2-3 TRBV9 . CASSQYVGGNTQYF TGTGCCAGCAGCCAATACGTCGGGGGGAATACGCAGTATTTT
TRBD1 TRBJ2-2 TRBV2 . CASSEGQGAYTGELFF TGTGCCAGCAGTGAAGGGCAGGGGGCATACACCGGGGAGCTGTTTTTT
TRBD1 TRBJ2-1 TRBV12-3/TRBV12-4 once CASTMGDSNEQFF TGTGCCAGCACTATGGGGGACAGCAATGAGCAGTTCTTC
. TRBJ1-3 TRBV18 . CASSRPQQGTGNTIYF TGTGCCAGCTCACGTCCTCAACAGGGAACTGGAAACACCATATATTTT
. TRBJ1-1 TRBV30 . CAWSKQGNTEAFF TGTGCCTGGAGCAAACAGGGGAACACTGAAGCTTTCTTT
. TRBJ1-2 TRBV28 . CASSLRRELYYGYTF TGTGCCAGCAGTTTAAGACGAGAATTATACTATGGCTACACCTTC
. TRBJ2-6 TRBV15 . CATSGDSGANVLTF TGTGCCACCAGCGGGGACTCTGGGGCCAACGTCCTGACTTTC
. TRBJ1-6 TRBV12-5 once CASGYGTPGPPLHF TGTGCTAGTGGTTACGGGACCCCCGGCCCACCCCTCCACTTT
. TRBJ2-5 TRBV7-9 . CASSASGLRLYQETQYF TGTGCCAGCAGCGCTTCGGGACTCCGATTGTACCAAGAGACCCAGTACTTC
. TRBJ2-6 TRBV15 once CATSRAARISGANVLTF TGTGCCACCAGCAGAGCAGCGCGAATCTCTGGGGCCAACGTCCTGACTTTC
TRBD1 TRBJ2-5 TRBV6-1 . CASCRQGTQETQYF TGTGCCAGCTGCCGACAGGGGACACAAGAGACCCAGTACTTC
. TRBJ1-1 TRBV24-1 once CATSDSHSYTEAFF TGTGCCACCAGTGATTCTCATTCGTACACTGAAGCTTTCTTT
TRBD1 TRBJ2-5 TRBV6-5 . CASSYFNDREETQYF TGTGCCAGCAGTTACTTCAACGACAGGGAAGAGACCCAGTACTTC
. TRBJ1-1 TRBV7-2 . CASSLEVSATEAFF TGTGCCAGCAGCTTAGAGGTCTCTGCTACTGAAGCTTTCTTT
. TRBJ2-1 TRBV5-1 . CASSLVSRAIEQFF TGCGCCAGCAGCTTGGTCAGCCGGGCCATTGAGCAGTTCTTC
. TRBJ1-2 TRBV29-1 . CSVEHGQNYGYTF TGCAGCGTTGAACATGGTCAGAACTATGGCTACACCTTC
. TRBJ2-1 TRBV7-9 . CASSPGEGSDYNEQFF TGTGCCAGCAGCCCAGGGGAGGGTTCGGACTACAATGAGCAGTTCTTC
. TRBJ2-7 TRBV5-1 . CASSLGKGDQISYEQYF TGCGCCAGCAGCTTGGGGAAGGGAGATCAAATCTCCTACGAGCAGTACTTC
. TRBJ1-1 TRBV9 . CASSVGGAPTEAFF TGTGCCAGCAGCGTAGGGGGGGCCCCCACTGAAGCTTTCTTT
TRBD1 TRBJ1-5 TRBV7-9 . CASSRDRDQPQHF TGTGCCAGCAGCAGGGACAGGGATCAGCCCCAGCATTTT
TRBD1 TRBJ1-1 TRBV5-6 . CASSLGAGGTEAFF TGTGCCAGCAGCTTGGGGGCAGGGGGCACTGAAGCTTTCTTT
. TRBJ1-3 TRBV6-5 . CASSYSQGSSGNTIYF TGTGCCAGCAGTTACTCGCAGGGATCCTCTGGAAACACCATATATTTT
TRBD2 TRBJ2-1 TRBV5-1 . CASSDRLAGGHLNEQFF TGCGCCAGCAGCGACAGACTAGCGGGGGGTCACCTCAATGAGCAGTTCTTC
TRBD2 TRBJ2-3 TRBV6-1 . CASSPGTSFLLSTDTQYF TGTGCCAGCAGCCCCGGGACTAGCTTCCTCCTAAGCACAGATACGCAGTATTTT
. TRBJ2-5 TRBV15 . CATSTRGGQQETQYF TGTGCCACCAGCACCCGAGGGGGACAACAAGAGACCCAGTACTTC
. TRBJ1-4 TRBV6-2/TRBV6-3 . CASSLSREKLFF TGTGCCAGCAGCCTCAGCCGGGAAAAACTGTTTTTT
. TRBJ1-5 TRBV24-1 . CATSDSRTGVGNNQPQHF TGTGCCACCAGTGATTCCAGAACCGGGGTTGGGAACAATCAGCCCCAGCATTTT
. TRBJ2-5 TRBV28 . CASSLGAILDQYF TGTGCCAGCAGCCTTGGGGCTATTTTAGACCAGTACTTC
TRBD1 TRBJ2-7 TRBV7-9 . CASSLGDRARSYEQYF TGTGCCAGCAGCTTAGGGGACAGGGCCCGCTCCTACGAGCAGTACTTC
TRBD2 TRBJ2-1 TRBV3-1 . CASSTQREPYNEQFF TGTGCCAGCAGCACACAGCGGGAGCCTTACAATGAGCAGTTCTTC
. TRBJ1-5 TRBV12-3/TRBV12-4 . CASSSLEGNQPQHF TGTGCCAGCAGTTCTTTGGAGGGGAATCAGCCCCAGCATTTT
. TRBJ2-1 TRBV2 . CASMGPKYNEQFF TGTGCCAGCATGGGACCGAAATACAATGAGCAGTTCTTC
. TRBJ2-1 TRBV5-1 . CASSRMPGGVDEQFF TGCGCCAGCAGCCGTATGCCGGGGGGCGTGGATGAGCAGTTCTTC
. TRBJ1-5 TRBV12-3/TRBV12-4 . CASIKGGGRLRNQPQHF TGTGCCAGCATCAAAGGGGGGGGCAGGCTAAGAAATCAGCCCCAGCATTTT
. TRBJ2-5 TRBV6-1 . CATLTGLETQYF TGTGCCACCTTGACAGGTTTGGAGACCCAGTACTTC
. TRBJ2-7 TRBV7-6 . CASSLEAGPRGQYF TGTGCCAGCAGCTTAGAGGCGGGTCCTCGAGGGCAGTACTTC
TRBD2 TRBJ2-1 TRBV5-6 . CASSHGTSAYNEQFF TGTGCCAGCAGCCACGGGACTAGCGCCTACAATGAGCAGTTCTTC
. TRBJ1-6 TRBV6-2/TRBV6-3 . CASSYSPGSNSPLHF TGTGCCAGCAGTTACTCGCCGGGTAGCAATTCACCCCTCCACTTT
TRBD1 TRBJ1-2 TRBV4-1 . CASSQPGQTNYGYTF TGCGCCAGCAGCCAGCCGGGACAGACAAACTATGGCTACACCTTC
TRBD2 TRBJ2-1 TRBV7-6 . CASSLAGLAGVDEQFF TGTGCCAGCAGCTTAGCGGGACTAGCGGGAGTGGATGAGCAGTTCTTC
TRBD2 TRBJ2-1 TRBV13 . CASSPGTTTYNEQFF TGTGCCAGCAGCCCAGGGACTACTACCTACAATGAGCAGTTCTTC
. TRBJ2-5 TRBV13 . CASSSGDPGILRTQYF TGTGCCAGCAGCTCAGGAGATCCAGGGATCCTGAGGACCCAGTACTTC